This TCR beta chain was captured by sequencing in a study of beta chain features in type 1 diabetes. Overall study findings and caveats: Highly expressing activated T cells could be over-counted with a cDNA template. There was a moderate but significant shortening of TCRB CDR3s in all four CD4+ subsets of Type 1 diabetes patients. At VDJ recombination sites, type 1 diabetes patients had fewer insertions and more deleted nucleotides.

About this clone itself: What it recognizes is unknown.

It was one heparinised blood draw, averaging around 120 mL, that each donor gave. Sorting with CD45RO/CCR7/CD25/CD127/CD95/CD27 yielded naive, central memory, regulatory and stem-like memory CD4+ cells. Expressed TCRB transcripts were sequenced, since all the RNA that had been isolated was reverse transcribed. Sequencing was performed with immunoSEQ multiplex PCR; in TCRdb, only in-frame clones are kept and a portion is missing. Counted here are hundreds of thousands of clones, around 15% occurring once; the ten biggest clones make up approximately 0.042%. The receptor comes from a man aged 18 to 30 with type 1 diabetes. The sequencing sample was made of naive CD4+ T cells from blood.

CDR3 loop: CASSHELGDYGYTF. The CDR3 nucleotides read TGCGCCAGCAGCCACGAGCTCGGGGACTATGGCTACACCTTC. V is TRBV4-3 and J is TRBJ1-2; D remains ambiguous. V gave up 3 bases and J gave up 3 bases, with 11 bases separating them. CDR3 length: 14 residues. Looked up from germline, CDR1 is LGHNA and CDR2 is YSLEER.